This TCR beta chain was sequenced during a study of cytomegalovirus exposure and HLA in healthy donors. Researchers ran the PCR with 60 Vbeta and 13 Jbeta primers. Using immunoSEQ multiplex PCR, the repertoire was profiled, and TCRdb retains in-frame clones only, with some absent. Here the sample spans 120,000 to 150,000 clones, 60% to 80% being singletons. The V gene lost 3 bases and the J gene lost 5 bases, with 7 bases spanning the gap. The CDR3 is 11 residues long. Germline assignment: CDR1 SQVTM and CDR2 ANQGSEA. Study observations and caveats: The study carried out a later analysis of TCR beta sequences. It associated approximately 16,000 of them with specific HLA alleles at a false discovery rate of 0.05. The authors enumerated 180 or so TCR beta chains as linked to cytomegalovirus.

This clone appeared a single time. Its antigen is unknown. Sequencing was done on a sample of PBMCs. The origin of this receptor is a male donor in good health and CMV-seronegative. The V gene is TRBV29-1, the J gene TRBJ1-2; TRBD1 is a possible D gene (5 bases). CDR3 coding DNA: TGCAGCGTTGATGGGGCGTATGGCTACACCTTC. This codes for CSVDGAYGYTF. Variable domain in full (rest from reference TRBV29-1 and TRBJ1-2): SAVISQKPSRDICQRGTSLTIQCQVDSQVTMMFWYRQQPGQSLTLIATANQGSEATYESGFVIDKFPISRPNLTFSTLTVSNMSPEDSSIYLCSVDGAYGYTFGSGTRLTVV.